This T cell receptor beta chain was sequenced in a study of cytomegalovirus exposure and HLA in healthy donors. Turning to the study itself: Falling in the Caucasian-associated ancestry cluster were 81% of approximately 410 genotyped donors. Study-wide points: About 90% or about 30% of the time was how often most TCR beta V segments were productive, according to an earlier analysis. Among CMV-associated TCR beta chains, most appeared HLA-restricted in a later analysis.

PCR amplification relied on 60 Vbeta primers (plus 13 Jbeta primers). Profiled with immunoSEQ multiplex PCR; TCRdb holds only in-frame clones, not every one. This table has 150,000 to 200,000 clones, 80% to 85% appearing once. In regard to this clone: Its antigen is currently unknown.

The CDR3 covers 14 residues. Germline assignment: CDR1 MNHNY and CDR2 SVGAGI (reference sequence). V shed 6 bases, J shed 2 bases, and the junction held 4 bases outside the gene matches. This chain links TRBV6-6 with TRBJ2-7, with 10 bases matching TRBD2. The sequencing sample was made of PBMCs. This receptor was identified in a man between 50 and 59 years old in good health and CMV-seronegative. CDR3 sequence reads: CASSGSGGAYEQYF. The CDR3 nucleotides are TGTGCCAGCAGCGGGAGCGGGGGGGCCTACGAGCAGTACTTC.